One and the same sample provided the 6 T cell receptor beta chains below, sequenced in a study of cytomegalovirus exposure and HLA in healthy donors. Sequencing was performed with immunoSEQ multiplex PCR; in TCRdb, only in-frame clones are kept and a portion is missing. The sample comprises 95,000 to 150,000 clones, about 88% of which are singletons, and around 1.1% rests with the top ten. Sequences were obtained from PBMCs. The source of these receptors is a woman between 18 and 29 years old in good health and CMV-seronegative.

The CDR3 here is CASSQQQTQETQYF. CDR3 nucleotide sequence: TGTGCCAGTAGCCAACAGCAGACACAAGAGACCCAGTACTTC. The chain links TRBV19 to TRBJ2-5; no definite D call. Trimming took 6 bases from V and 2 from J, leaving 13 bases between them. This CDR3 spans 14 amino acids. CDR1 is LNHDA, CDR2 SQIVND, per germline (reference sequence).

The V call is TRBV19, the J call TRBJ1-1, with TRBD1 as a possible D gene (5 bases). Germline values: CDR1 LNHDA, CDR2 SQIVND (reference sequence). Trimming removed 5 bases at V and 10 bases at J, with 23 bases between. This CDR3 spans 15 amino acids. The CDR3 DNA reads TGTGCCAGTAGTCCCAGTCCCGCGGGGGAGGTGTTAGCTTTCTTT. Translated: CASSPSPAGEVLAFF. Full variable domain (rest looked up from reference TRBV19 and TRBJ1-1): DGGITQSPKYLFRKEGQNVTLSCEQNLNHDAMYWYRQDPGQGLRLIYYSQIVNDFQKGDIAEGYSVSREKKESFPLTVTSAQKNPTAFYLCASSPSPAGEVLAFFGQGTRLTVV.

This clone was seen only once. CDR3: CASSFRTSTTTDNEQFF. Here the CDR3 DNA reads TGTGCCAGCAGCTTTCGGACTAGCACTACTACGGACAATGAGCAGTTCTTC. This rearrangement joins TRBV7-9 to TRBJ2-1, with TRBD2 identical over 8 bases. Trimming cost V 3 bases and J 5 bases; bases outside gene matches: 12. This CDR3 region has 17 residues. CDR1 and CDR2 (germline): SEHNR, FQNEAQ (reference sequence).

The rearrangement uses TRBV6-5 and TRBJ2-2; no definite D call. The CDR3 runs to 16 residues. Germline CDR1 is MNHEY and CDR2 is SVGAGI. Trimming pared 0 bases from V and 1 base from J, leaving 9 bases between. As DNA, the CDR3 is TGTGCCAGCAGTTACTCGTTTTGGCAGAACACCGGGGAGCTGTTTTTT. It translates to CASSYSFWQNTGELFF.

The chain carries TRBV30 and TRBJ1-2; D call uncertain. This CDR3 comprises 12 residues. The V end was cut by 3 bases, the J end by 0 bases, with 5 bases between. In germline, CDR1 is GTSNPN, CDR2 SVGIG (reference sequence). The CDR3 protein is CAWRHTNYGYTF. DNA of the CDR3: TGTGCCTGGAGACATACTAACTATGGCTACACCTTC.

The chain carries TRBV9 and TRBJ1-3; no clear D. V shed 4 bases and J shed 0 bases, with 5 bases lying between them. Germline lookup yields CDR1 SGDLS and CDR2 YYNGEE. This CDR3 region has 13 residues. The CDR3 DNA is TGTGCCAGCAGCCTCCTCTCTGGAAACACCATATATTTT. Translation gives CASSLLSGNTIYF. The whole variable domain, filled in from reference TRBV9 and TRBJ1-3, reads DSGVTQTPKHLITATGQRVTLRCSPRSGDLSVYWYQQSLDQGLQFLIQYYNGEERAKGNILERFSAQQFPDLHSELNLSSLELGDSALYFCASSLLSGNTIYFGEGSWLTVV.